This T cell receptor beta chain was captured by sequencing in a study of T cell clonality in common variable immunodeficiency. This clone occurred a few times. Its antigen is still unknown. Read coverage stops 3 residues before the CDR3 terminus; the germline J gene supplies the remainder. All CVID subjects were on immunoglobulin replacement for at least one year. Whole-study findings and limits: TCRbeta clonality was increased in CVID versus healthy controls. Reportedly, TCR beta sequences from common variable immunodeficiency showed fewer deletions and N-nucleotide insertions.

V was shortened by 5 bases and J by 3 bases, with 14 bases between the two germline ends. Looked up from germline, CDR1 is SGHTA and CDR2 is FQGNSA. This CDR3 comprises 15 residues. TCRdb's copy holds only in-frame clones and misses some; the assay was immunoSEQ multiplex PCR. The repertoire consists of just over 25,000 clones, none detected only once. The receptor was isolated from a human donor with common variable immunodeficiency. Source material: peripheral blood mononuclear cells. The rearrangement links TRBV7-2 to TRBJ1-5, with a tentative D call TRBD1 (6 bases). The CDR3 DNA, read in part, is TGTGCCAGCAGCCTTATGGACAGTGTCAATCAGCCC. Translation gives CASSLMDSVNQP. The CDR3 in full is CASSLMDSVNQPQHF.